The rows below give T cell receptor beta chains drawn from one sample of a study of cytomegalovirus exposure and HLA in healthy donors. Repertoires were generated with immunoSEQ multiplex PCR, while TCRdb's copy carries only in-frame clones and drops some. The sample shows approximately 100,000 clones, roughly two thirds of them seen only once. What was sequenced was PBMCs. The receptor set was obtained from a female donor in good health and CMV-seronegative. Each CDR3 is given with its conserved first and last residue.

TRBJ2-5 TRBV9 CASSVGERETQYF
TRBJ1-6 TRBV7-8 CASSLGSRGTFSPLHF
TRBJ2-7 TRBV5-8 CASSPGLAGVEQYF
TRBJ1-2 TRBV5-1 CASTYAPGGWNYGYTF
TRBJ1-2 TRBV5-1 CASSLGLVRNPQGDGYTF
TRBJ1-2 TRBV23-1 CASTTGVPNYGYTF
TRBJ1-1 TRBV19 CASSMRQGGTEAFF
TRBJ1-4 TRBV9 CASSVGTRDSDRKLFF
TRBJ1-5 TRBV11-2 CASSLGASTSSNQPQHF
TRBJ2-7 TRBV6-5 CASSYSSGNEQYF
TRBJ1-1 TRBV7-9 CSSSPSNTEAFF
TRBJ2-7 TRBV28 CASTGTGVDEQYF
TRBJ1-3 TRBV11-2 CASSPEGGSGNTIYF
TRBJ1-4 TRBV23-1 CASSPGTFEKLFF
TRBJ2-3 TRBV9 CASSPNGDTQYF
TRBJ2-7 TRBV7-9 CASSLARGPYEQYF
TRBJ2-7 TRBV5-6 CASSVFTGNHEQYF
TRBJ1-2 TRBV27 CASSFGGGDYGYTF
TRBJ2-7 TRBV7-9 CSSQQNYEQYF
TRBJ2-5 TRBV9 CASSVVAGGQETQYF
TRBJ1-1 TRBV18 CASSPPGRQGNTEAFF
TRBJ2-4 TRBV4-1 CASSQRGLAGGRGNIQYF
TRBJ1-2 TRBV7-2 CASSLGTGGKINYGYTF
TRBJ1-1 TRBV19 CASRRGQGSFAFF
TRBJ1-2 TRBV6-1 CASSEGVGAYGYTF
TRBJ1-2 TRBV5-1 CASSLEQGSFYGYTF
TRBJ2-7 TRBV7-9 CASSRQGASYEQYF
TRBJ2-1 TRBV27 CASSYGGGVYNEQFF
TRBJ2-7 TRBV10-3 CAISGGRGTYEQYF
TRBJ2-3 TRBV29-1 CSVEDRTSGGTDTQYF
TRBJ1-2 TRBV15 CATSRARGHGYTF
TRBJ2-1 TRBV19 CASDLGVGYNEQFF
TRBJ2-7 TRBV30 CAWRGDRPYEQYF
TRBJ1-5 TRBV11-2 CASSLDLPGNSNQPQHF
TRBJ2-7 TRBV2 CATGTDITYEQYF
TRBJ1-1 TRBV5-1 CASSPGTENTEAFF
TRBJ2-7 TRBV29-1 CSVVQGTYEQYF
TRBJ1-4 TRBV28 CASSSPGQMIATNEKLFF
TRBJ2-7 TRBV27 CASSLGTSGRLGSYEQYF
TRBJ1-3 TRBV6-5 CASTPTDGRNTIYF
TRBJ1-5 TRBV2 CASRGDNNQPQHF
TRBJ2-7 TRBV29-1 CSASLGGTHYEQYF
TRBJ1-6 TRBV2 CASSGTGAQLPNSPLHF
TRBJ1-2 TRBV14 CASSPRQGKGYTF
TRBJ2-7 TRBV28 CASSHSGSGSYEQYF
TRBJ1-4 TRBV5-4 CASSFGATNEKLFF
TRBJ1-1 TRBV28 CATRQGPEAFF
TRBJ2-3 TRBV4-2 CASSQERGARTDTQYF
TRBJ2-6 TRBV19 CASSTGRTGDSSGANVLTF
TRBJ2-3 TRBV30 CAWTGGAPGTQYF
TRBJ2-5 TRBV10-1 CASSVPGWGPVRETQYF
TRBJ1-1 TRBV7-9 CASKGTVLNTEAFF
TRBJ2-1 TRBV9 CASSLWREGREQFF